Each of the 15 T cell receptor beta chains below was sequenced from the same sample in a study of control samples from healthy donors and cancer patients. TCRdb's copy holds only in-frame clones and misses some; the assay was immunoSEQ multiplex PCR. The sample records more than 65,000 clones, under 85% being singletons. Sequencing input: blood. Receptors were obtained from a man in his sixties in good health.

This chain joins TRBV18 and TRBJ2-5; 7 bases are a match to TRBD1. The CDR3 loop spans 15 amino acids. From germline, CDR1 is KGHSH and CDR2 LQKENI. V lost 3 bases to trimming and J lost 7 bases; unmatched junction nucleotides: 11. The CDR3 loop is CASSPKATGLGTQYF. The CDR3 DNA follows: TGTGCCAGCTCACCGAAGGCGACAGGGCTGGGGACCCAGTACTTC.

The chain is built from TRBV19 and TRBJ2-7; 9 positions agree with TRBD1. Germline V gene data show CDR1 as LNHDA and CDR2 as SQIVND (reference sequence). With 1 base clipped from V and 5 bases from J, the junction kept 6 bases outside the gene matches. This CDR3 has 15 amino acids. CDR3 sequence (DNA): TGTGCCAGTAGTATAGGGGGGACAGGGATCAACGAGCAGTACTTC. It translates to CASSIGGTGINEQYF.

The rearrangement joins TRBV5-1 to TRBJ2-7; 9 nucleotides line up with TRBD2. The length of the CDR3 is 15 residues. Germline CDR1 SGHRS, CDR2 YFSETQ. Trimming took 0 bases from V and 2 from J; bases not matched to a gene: 3. The CDR3 protein is CASSLVAGDAYEQYF. DNA of the CDR3: TGCGCCAGCAGCTTGGTAGCGGGGGATGCCTACGAGCAGTACTTC.

V gene TRBV5-5 combines with J gene TRBJ2-7; D uncertain. The CDR3 covers 14 residues. Germline lookup yields CDR1 SGHKS and CDR2 YYEKEE (reference sequence). Between the trimmed V and J ends, which lost 0 bases and 2 bases, there was a span of 9 bases. The CDR3 nucleotides are TGTGCCAGCAGCTTGGAGGGTTGGCCCTACGAGCAGTACTTC. Translating it yields CASSLEGWPYEQYF.

The chain couples TRBV30 to TRBJ2-1; 9 positions match TRBD2. The CDR3 spans 15 residues. CDR1 and CDR2 from the germline V gene are GTSNPN and SVGIG (reference sequence). V was clipped by 2 bases and J by 5 bases; unmatched bases: 7. Here the CDR3 DNA reads TGTGCCTGGAGTAGGGGACTAGCCGGGGACAATGAGCAGTTCTTC. Its translation: CAWSRGLAGDNEQFF.

This clone was observed a handful of times. Here the CDR3 DNA reads TGTGCCAGCAGCCCCCGTCCCAACGCTGAAGAGACCCAGTACTTC. The encoded protein is CASSPRPNAEETQYF. V and J are TRBV9 and TRBJ2-5; D gene unclear. In germline, CDR1 is SGDLS, CDR2 YYNGEE. Trimming shortened V by 4 bases and J by 3 bases, and 16 bases separated the two germline ends. The CDR3 extends over 15 amino acids.

The chain joins TRBV13 to TRBJ2-2; D gene uncertain. The CDR3 is 13 residues long. The ends were cut back, 5 bases at V and 4 bases at J, with 8 bases in the middle. Germline V CDR1 and CDR2: PRHDT, FYEKMQ (reference sequence). Here the CDR3 DNA reads TGTGCCAGCAGCCGAGCCACCACCGGGGAGCTGTTTTTT. Translated: CASSRATTGELFF.

The rearrangement uses TRBV10-2 and TRBJ2-1; no clear D. Deletions cut 8 bases from V and 6 bases from J, with 8 bases between. Germline V gene data show CDR1 as WSHSY and CDR2 as SAAADI. This CDR3 spans 11 amino acids. The CDR3 DNA is TGCGCCAGCGGGCCCTTCAATGAGCAGTTCTTC. Translated: CASGPFNEQFF.

The chain employs TRBV18 and TRBJ2-1; 11 bases match TRBD2. The CDR3 covers 14 residues. With V trimmed by 3 bases and J by 9 bases, 4 bases remained unmatched. In germline, CDR1 is KGHSH, CDR2 LQKENI. The CDR3, as DNA: TGTGCCAGCTCACCTAGCGGGAGGGCGTCTGAGCAGTTCTTC. The encoded protein is CASSPSGRASEQFF.

This chain uses TRBV18 with TRBJ2-2, with TRBD2 matching 10 bases. Germline-derived CDR1 and CDR2 are KGHSH and LQKENI. The CDR3 has 17 residues. Trimming removed 6 bases from V and 5 bases from J; junction bases left unmatched: 12. In nucleotides, the CDR3 is TGTGCCAGCTCTCGAGGACTAGCGGAGTCGAGAACCGGGGAGCTGTTTTTT. As protein: CASSRGLAESRTGELFF.

This clone appeared once. The chain uses TRBV28 and TRBJ1-5; 7 bases line up with TRBD1. This CDR3 comprises 19 residues. The junction had 14 bases not matched to a gene; V was cut back by 3 bases and J by 0 bases. The germline V gene has CDR1 MDHEN and CDR2 SYDVKM. The CDR3 DNA reads as TGTGCCAGCAGTTTGGCCCGTGGGACAGCCCTTAATAGCAATCAGCCCCAGCATTTT. This codes for CASSLARGTALNSNQPQHF.

The chain is built from TRBV14 and TRBJ1-5; D call uncertain. Germline V gene data show CDR1 as SGHDN and CDR2 as FVKESK. The CDR3 is 13 amino acids. Deletions cut 0 bases from V and 6 bases from J, with 6 bases between. The CDR3: CASSQDGVQPQHF. In DNA, the CDR3 is TGTGCCAGCAGCCAAGATGGGGTTCAGCCCCAGCATTTT.

The rearrangement joins TRBV7-2 to TRBJ1-6; unclear D gene. With 5 bases removed from V and 0 bases from J, the gap between germline ends came to 5 bases. Germline lookup yields CDR1 SGHTA and CDR2 FQGNSA. CDR3 size: 14 residues. The CDR3 here is CASSPSSYNSPLHF. CDR3 DNA: TGTGCCAGCAGCCCGAGCTCCTATAATTCACCCCTCCACTTT.

The CDR3: CASSYNEQFF. As DNA, the CDR3 is TGTGCCAGCTCCTACAATGAGCAGTTCTTC. The rearrangement links TRBV6-5 to TRBJ2-1, with D hard to call. The CDR3 spans 10 residues. Germline V gene lookup returns CDR1 MNHEY and CDR2 SVGAGI. V was pared by 8 bases and J by 1 base, with 0 bases between.

This chain links TRBV19 with TRBJ2-7; possible D gene TRBD2, 6 bases. Per germline, CDR1 LNHDA and CDR2 SQIVND (reference sequence). The length of the CDR3 is 15 residues. Deletions cut 3 bases from V and 0 bases from J, with 12 bases between. CDR3 sequence: CASSMGRDGSYEQYF. DNA of the CDR3: TGTGCCAGTAGTATGGGGCGGGATGGCTCCTACGAGCAGTACTTC.